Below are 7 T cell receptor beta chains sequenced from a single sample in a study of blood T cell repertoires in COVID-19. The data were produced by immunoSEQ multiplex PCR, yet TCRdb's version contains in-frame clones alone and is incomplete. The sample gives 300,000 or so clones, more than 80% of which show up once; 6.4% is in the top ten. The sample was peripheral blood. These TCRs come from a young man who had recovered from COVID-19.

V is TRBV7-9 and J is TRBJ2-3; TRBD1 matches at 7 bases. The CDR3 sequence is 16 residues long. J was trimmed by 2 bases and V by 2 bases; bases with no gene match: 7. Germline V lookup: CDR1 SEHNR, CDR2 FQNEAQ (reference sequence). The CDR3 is CASSLRSTGPTDTQYF. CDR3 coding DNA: TGTGCCAGCAGCTTACGATCGACAGGGCCCACAGATACGCAGTATTTT.

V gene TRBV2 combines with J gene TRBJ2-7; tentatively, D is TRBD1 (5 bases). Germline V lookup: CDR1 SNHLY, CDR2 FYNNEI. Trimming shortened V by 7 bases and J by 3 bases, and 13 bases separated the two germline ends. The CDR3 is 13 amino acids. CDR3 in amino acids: CASMDTLNYEQYF. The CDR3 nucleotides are TGTGCCAGCATGGACACCTTAAACTACGAGCAGTACTTC.

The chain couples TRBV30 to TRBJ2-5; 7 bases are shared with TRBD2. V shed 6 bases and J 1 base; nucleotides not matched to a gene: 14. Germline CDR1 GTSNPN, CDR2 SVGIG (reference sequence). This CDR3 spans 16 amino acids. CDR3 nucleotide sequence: TGTGCCTGCGATGGGAGGGTGATAGCGGCCCAAGAGACCCAGTACTTC. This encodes CACDGRVIAAQETQYF.

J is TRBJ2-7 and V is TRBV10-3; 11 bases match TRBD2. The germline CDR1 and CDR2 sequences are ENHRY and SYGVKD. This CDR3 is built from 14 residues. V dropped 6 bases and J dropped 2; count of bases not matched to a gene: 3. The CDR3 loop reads CAIRWGLAAYEQYF. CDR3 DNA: TGTGCCATCAGATGGGGACTAGCGGCCTACGAGCAGTACTTC.

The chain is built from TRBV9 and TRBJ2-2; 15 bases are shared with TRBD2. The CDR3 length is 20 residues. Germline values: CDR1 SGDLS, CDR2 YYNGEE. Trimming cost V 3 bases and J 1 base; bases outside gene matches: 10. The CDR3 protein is CASSAPGTSGGQVNTGELFF. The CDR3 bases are TGTGCCAGCAGCGCCCCCGGGACTAGCGGGGGGCAAGTGAACACCGGGGAGCTGTTTTTT. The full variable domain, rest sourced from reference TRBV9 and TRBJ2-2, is DSGVTQTPKHLITATGQRVTLRCSPRSGDLSVYWYQQSLDQGLQFLIQYYNGEERAKGNILERFSAQQFPDLHSELNLSSLELGDSALYFCASSAPGTSGGQVNTGELFFGEGSRLTVL.

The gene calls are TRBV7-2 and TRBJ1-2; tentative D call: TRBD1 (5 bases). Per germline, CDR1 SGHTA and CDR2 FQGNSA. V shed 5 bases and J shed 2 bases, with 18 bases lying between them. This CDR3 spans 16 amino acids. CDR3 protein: CASSRLADSLNYGYTF. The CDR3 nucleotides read TGTGCCAGCAGCCGCCTCGCCGACAGCTTAAACTATGGCTACACCTTC.

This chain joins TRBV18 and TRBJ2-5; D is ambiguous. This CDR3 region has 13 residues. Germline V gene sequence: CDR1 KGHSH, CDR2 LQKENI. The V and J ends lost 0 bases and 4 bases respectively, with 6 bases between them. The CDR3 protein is CASSPPSVETQYF. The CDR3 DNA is TGTGCCAGCTCACCACCTTCCGTAGAGACCCAGTACTTC.